This TCR beta chain was identified during a study of CD8 T cells in seronegative destructive rheumatoid arthritis (TCRdb year 2020). Regarding the study in general: At the time of sampling, seven of the eight CND-RA patients were on biological drugs. Peripheral CD8+ TCRbeta repertoires of CCP-negative destructive rheumatoid arthritis (CND-RA) patients were compared with newly diagnosed seropositive RA, seronegative RA and healthy controls. Comparison cohorts of seropositive RA, seronegative RA and healthy controls came from an earlier published TCRbeta dataset rather than new sequencing. The paper as a whole reports these results and caveats: Because no diagnostic samples were available, the TCR repertoire differences may partly reflect poor disease control over the years rather than being present at onset. The small size of the CND-RA cohort was noted as a limitation of the study. Compared with controls and other RA subtypes, CND-RA repertoires contained more CMV-reactive and fewer influenza A-reactive CD8+ TCRbeta sequences. Across the roughly 110,000 clonotypes tested, no public clonotype enrichment remained significant after Benjamini-Hochberg correction. A distinct set of enriched public clonotypes appeared to be present in CND-RA patients, and the authors interpreted this finding as support for a separate disease subset. After adjusting for age, CND-RA patients appeared to have less diverse, more clonal CD8+ TCRbeta repertoires than other RA subtypes.

Ends trimmed: V by 5 bases, J by 7 bases; bases unmatched to a gene: 4. Reading from cysteine to phenylalanine, the CDR3 counts 14 amino acids. The read is trimmed to its CDR3 DNA, 42 bases read in frame from base 1. In the germline V gene, CDR1 corresponds to MNHEY and CDR2 to SVGAGI. TCRbeta sequencing used genomic DNA from CD8+ cells, following the manufacturer's instructions. A genomics technology centre in Finland ran the TCRbeta sequencing, which was done with the immunoSEQ assay. As for the authors' bioinformatics: Clonotype tables from the immunoSEQ preprocessing pipeline were converted to VDJtools format, and non-productive clonotypes were removed. Any sample with fewer than 10,000 reads was excluded, the remaining samples were subsampled to 10,000 reads, and most of the eight CND-RA samples made it through. Using the VDJtools CalcDiversityStats function on data subsampled to 10,000 reads, the Shannon-Wiener, Simpson and clonality indices were calculated. To infer antigen specificity, non-singleton TCRbeta clonotypes were hard-matched against VDJdb, meaning no mismatches were allowed. Clusters with potentially shared antigen targets were formed by grouping CDR3 sequences that differed by one amino acid (Hamming distance 1). After groups were resampled to six samples, public clonotypes were tested for group enrichment with one-sided Fisher's exact tests, and this procedure was repeated ten times. TCRdb re-hosts the immuneACCESS table, in-frame sequences only. Its copies lack some clones; in the studies checked, an unresolved V gene accounts for under half of them, and the cause for the rest is not known. The DNA was the basis for D and trimming; V, J and clone size are from that table. The sample table contains about 13,000 clones; only one count was recorded for less than 90% of them. The ten largest account for about a quarter of the sample.

CND-RA patients tested negative on the clinical CCP2 antibody test, and even with active therapy their joint destruction kept progressing. Every CND-RA patient showed typical joint destruction in the wrists and ankles and had failed conventional anti-rheumatic therapy. CND-RA patients were sampled not at diagnosis but after long disease histories, which in several cases spanned decades. Fifty millilitres of EDTA-anticoagulated peripheral blood were collected from each patient. Ficoll-Paque PLUS density gradient separation was used to isolate peripheral blood mononuclear cells. AutoMACS magnetic bead positive selection was used to isolate CD8+ cells from fresh or cryopreserved PBMCs, and purity was verified by flow cytometry. Genomic DNA was extracted with Nucleospin Tissue or Tissue XS kits and quantified on a Qubit 2.0 fluorometer. This clone appeared once. This clone's antigen is unknown. The sample holds no much larger clone one base away, and base qualities are not on file.

This chain is built from TRBV6-5 and TRBJ2-5, and TRBD2 aligns with 13 junction nucleotides. The TCR was taken from a woman aged 30-55 years with seronegative destructive rheumatoid arthritis. Specimen: CD8+ T cells from blood. The nucleotide sequence is TGTGCCAGCAGTCCAACTAGCGGGGGGGGGACCCAGTACTTC. Protein translation: CASSPTSGGGTQYF.